The T cell receptor beta chain described here comes from a study of T-cell memory formation after mild COVID-19. TCRdb re-analysed the 5' RACE reads in MiXCR, keeping a single row per CDR3 protein. The profile covers some 150,000 distinct CDR3 sequences, with over 15% appearing a single time and 2% to 2.5% taken by the ten largest. The study, taken as a whole, reports: In second-wave clones peaking day 37, SARS-CoV-2 specificity remained unconfirmed. CD4+ bias marked clones expanding day 15 to 37, unlike balanced contracting clones.

Concerning this clonotype: What it recognizes is unknown.

The germline V gene has CDR1 SGHKS and CDR2 YYEKEE (reference sequence). Trimming removed 6 bases at V and 4 bases at J, with 14 bases between. The CDR3 sequence is 15 residues long. The TCR comes from an adult woman who had mild COVID-19 (a few samples of this study predate the infection). Cell type and time point are not known. The sequencing input was PBMCs or a T cell subset sorted from them (not recorded which). The rearrangement joins TRBV5-5 to TRBJ2-6; D may be TRBD2 (5 bases). CDR3 sequence reads: CASNNGDPGANVLTF. CDR3 nucleotides: TGTGCCAGCAACAACGGGGATCCCGGGGCCAACGTCCTGACTTTC.